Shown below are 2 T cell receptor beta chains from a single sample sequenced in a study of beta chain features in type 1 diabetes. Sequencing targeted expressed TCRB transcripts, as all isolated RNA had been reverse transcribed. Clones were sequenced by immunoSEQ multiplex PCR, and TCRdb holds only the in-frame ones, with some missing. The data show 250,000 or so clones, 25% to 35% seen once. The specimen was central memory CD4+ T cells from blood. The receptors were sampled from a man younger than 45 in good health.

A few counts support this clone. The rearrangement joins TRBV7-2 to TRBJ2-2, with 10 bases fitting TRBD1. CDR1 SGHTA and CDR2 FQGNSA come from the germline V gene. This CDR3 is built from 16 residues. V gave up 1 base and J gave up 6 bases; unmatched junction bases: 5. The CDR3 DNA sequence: TGTGCCAGCAGCTTAGGGACAGGGGGTCGTCCCGGGGAGCTGTTTTTT. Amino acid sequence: CASSLGTGGRPGELFF.

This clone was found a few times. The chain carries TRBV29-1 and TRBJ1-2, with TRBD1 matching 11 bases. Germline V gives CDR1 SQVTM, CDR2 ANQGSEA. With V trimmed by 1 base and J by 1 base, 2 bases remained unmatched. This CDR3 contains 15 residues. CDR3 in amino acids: CSVEAGQGVNYGYTF. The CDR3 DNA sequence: TGCAGCGTTGAAGCGGGACAGGGGGTTAACTATGGCTACACCTTC. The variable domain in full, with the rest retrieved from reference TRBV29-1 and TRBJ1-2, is SAVISQKPSRDICQRGTSLTIQCQVDSQVTMMFWYRQQPGQSLTLIATANQGSEATYESGFVIDKFPISRPNLTFSTLTVSNMSPEDSSIYLCSVEAGQGVNYGYTFGSGTRLTVV.